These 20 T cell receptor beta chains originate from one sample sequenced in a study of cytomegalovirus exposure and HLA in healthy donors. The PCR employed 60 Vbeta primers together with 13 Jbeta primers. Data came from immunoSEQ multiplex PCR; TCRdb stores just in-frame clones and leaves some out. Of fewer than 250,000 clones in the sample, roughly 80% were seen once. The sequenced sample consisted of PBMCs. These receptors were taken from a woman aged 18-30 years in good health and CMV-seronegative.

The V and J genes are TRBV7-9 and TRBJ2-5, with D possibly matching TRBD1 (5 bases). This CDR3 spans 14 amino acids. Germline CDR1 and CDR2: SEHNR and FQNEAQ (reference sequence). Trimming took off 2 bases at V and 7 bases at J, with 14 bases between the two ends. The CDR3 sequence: CASSLNQGTSTQYF. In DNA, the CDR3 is TGTGCCAGCAGCTTAAATCAGGGAACCTCGACCCAGTACTTC.

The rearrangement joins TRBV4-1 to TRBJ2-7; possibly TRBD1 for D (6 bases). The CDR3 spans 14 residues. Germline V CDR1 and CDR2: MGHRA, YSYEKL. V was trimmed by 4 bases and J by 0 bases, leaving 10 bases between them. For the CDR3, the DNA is TGCGCCAGCAGCCCCACAGGGATCTCCTACGAGCAGTACTTC. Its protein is CASSPTGISYEQYF.

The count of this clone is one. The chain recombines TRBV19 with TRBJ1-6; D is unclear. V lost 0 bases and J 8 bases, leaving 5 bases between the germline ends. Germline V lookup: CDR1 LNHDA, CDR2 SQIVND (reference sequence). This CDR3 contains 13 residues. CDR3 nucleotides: TGTGCCAGTAGTATAGACATTTATTCACCCCTCCACTTT. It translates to CASSIDIYSPLHF.

CDR3 coding DNA: TGTGCCAGCAGCACGACTAGCGGGTCCTACAATGAGCAGTTCTTC. This translates into CASSTTSGSYNEQFF. This chain links TRBV9 with TRBJ2-1, with 10 bases lining up with TRBD2. The V segment lost 4 bases and the J segment 1 base; nucleotides outside the gene matches: 2. The CDR3 has 15 amino acids. In germline, CDR1 is SGDLS, CDR2 YYNGEE.

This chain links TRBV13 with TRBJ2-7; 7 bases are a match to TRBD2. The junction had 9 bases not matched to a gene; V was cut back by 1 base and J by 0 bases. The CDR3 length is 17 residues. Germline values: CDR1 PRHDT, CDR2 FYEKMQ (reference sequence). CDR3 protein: CASSLERLADRSYEQYF. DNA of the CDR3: TGTGCCAGCAGCTTAGAAAGGCTAGCGGACCGCTCCTACGAGCAGTACTTC.

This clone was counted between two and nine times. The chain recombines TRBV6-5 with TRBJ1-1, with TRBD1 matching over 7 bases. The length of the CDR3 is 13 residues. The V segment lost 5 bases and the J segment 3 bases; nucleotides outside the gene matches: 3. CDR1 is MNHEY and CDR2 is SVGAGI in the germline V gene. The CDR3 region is CASSPGGYTEAFF. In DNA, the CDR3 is TGTGCCAGCAGTCCAGGGGGGTACACTGAAGCTTTCTTT.

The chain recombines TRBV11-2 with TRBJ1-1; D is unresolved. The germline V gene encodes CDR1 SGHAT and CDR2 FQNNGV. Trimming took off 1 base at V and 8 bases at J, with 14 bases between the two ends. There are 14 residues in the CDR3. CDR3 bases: TGTGCCAGCAGCTTAGTACGAGGGCCCGGGGAAGCTTTCTTT. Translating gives CASSLVRGPGEAFF.

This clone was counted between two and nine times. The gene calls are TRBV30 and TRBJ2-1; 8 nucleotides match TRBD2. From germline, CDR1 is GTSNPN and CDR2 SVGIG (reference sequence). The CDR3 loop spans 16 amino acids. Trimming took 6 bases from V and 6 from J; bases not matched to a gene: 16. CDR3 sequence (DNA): TGTGCCTGCACTATTATACCGGGACTAGTGGTCAATGAGCAGTTCTTC. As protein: CACTIIPGLVVNEQFF.

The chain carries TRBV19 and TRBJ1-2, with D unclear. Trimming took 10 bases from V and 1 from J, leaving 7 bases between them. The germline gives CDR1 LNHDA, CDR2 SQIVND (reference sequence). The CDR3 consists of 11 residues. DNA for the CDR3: TGTGCCACCACAGATAACTATGGCTACACCTTC. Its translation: CATTDNYGYTF.

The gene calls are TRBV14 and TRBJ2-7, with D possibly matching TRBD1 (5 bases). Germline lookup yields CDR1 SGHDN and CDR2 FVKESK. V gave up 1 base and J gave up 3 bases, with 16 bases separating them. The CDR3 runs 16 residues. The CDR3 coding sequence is TGTGCCAGCAGCCAAGCTAAACAGGAGAAATACTACGAGCAGTACTTC. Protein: CASSQAKQEKYYEQYF.

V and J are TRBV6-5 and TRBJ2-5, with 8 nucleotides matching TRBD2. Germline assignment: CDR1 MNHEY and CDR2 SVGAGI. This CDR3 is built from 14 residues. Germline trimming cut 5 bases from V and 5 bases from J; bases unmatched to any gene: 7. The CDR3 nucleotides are TGTGCCAGCAGTCCAGTAGCGGGGATGGAGACCCAGTACTTC. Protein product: CASSPVAGMETQYF.

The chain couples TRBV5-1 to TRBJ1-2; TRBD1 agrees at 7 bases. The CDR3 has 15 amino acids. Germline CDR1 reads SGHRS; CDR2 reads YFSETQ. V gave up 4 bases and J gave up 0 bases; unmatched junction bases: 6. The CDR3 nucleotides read TGCGCCAGCAGCCCGGGACAGATCCCTAACTATGGCTACACCTTC. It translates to CASSPGQIPNYGYTF.

This CDR3 is CAWSRGGGFFGYGYTF. The CDR3 DNA reads as TGTGCCTGGTCACGTGGGGGGGGCTTTTTCGGATATGGCTACACCTTC. V usage is TRBV30 and J usage is TRBJ1-2; D might be TRBD1 (6 bases). Deletions cut 5 bases from V and 5 bases from J, with 24 bases between. Germline CDR1 reads GTSNPN; CDR2 reads SVGIG (reference sequence). There are 16 residues in the CDR3.

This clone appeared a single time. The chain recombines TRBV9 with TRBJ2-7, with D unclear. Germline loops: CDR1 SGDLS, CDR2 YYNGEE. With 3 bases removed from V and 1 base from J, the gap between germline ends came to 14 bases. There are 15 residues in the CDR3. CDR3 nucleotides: TGTGCCAGCAGCGCCAACCCAGGCCGGTCCTACGAGCAGTACTTC. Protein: CASSANPGRSYEQYF.

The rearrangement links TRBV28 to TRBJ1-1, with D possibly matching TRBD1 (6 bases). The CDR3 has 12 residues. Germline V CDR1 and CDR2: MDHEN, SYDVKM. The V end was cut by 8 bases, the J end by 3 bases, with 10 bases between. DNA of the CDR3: TGTGCCAGCGGGGGCGAAGACACTGAAGCTTTCTTT. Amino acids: CASGGEDTEAFF. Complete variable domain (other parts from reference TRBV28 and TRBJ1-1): DVKVTQSSRYLVKRTGEKVFLECVQDMDHENMFWYRQDPGLGLRLIYFSYDVKMKEKGDIPEGYSVSREKKERFSLILESASTNQTSMYLCASGGEDTEAFFGQGTRLTVV.

The CDR3 loop is CASSPGLAGDEQFF. The CDR3 DNA is TGTGCCAGCAGCCCCGGACTAGCGGGAGATGAGCAGTTCTTC. The chain has TRBV27 and TRBJ2-1; 13 nucleotides agree with TRBD2. The trim removed 6 bases at V and 8 bases at J, leaving 4 bases unmatched. Per the germline V gene, CDR1 is MNHEY and CDR2 is SMNVEV (reference sequence). The CDR3 runs to 14 residues.

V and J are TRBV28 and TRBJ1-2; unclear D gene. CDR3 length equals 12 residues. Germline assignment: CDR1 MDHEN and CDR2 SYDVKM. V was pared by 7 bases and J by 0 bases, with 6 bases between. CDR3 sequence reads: CASTTANYGYTF. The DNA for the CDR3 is TGTGCCAGCACTACGGCTAACTATGGCTACACCTTC.

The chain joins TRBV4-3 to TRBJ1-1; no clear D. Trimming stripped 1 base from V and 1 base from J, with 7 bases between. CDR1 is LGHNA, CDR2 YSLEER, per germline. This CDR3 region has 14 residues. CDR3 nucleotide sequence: TGCGCCAGCAGCCAAGGCTCCAGGAACACTGAAGCTTTCTTT. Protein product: CASSQGSRNTEAFF.

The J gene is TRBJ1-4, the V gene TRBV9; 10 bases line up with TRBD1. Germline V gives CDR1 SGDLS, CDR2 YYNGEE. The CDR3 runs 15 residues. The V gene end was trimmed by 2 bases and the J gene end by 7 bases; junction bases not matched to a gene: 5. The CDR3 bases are TGTGCCAGCAGCGTCGGACAGGGGGGCAGTGAAAAACTGTTTTTT. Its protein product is CASSVGQGGSEKLFF.

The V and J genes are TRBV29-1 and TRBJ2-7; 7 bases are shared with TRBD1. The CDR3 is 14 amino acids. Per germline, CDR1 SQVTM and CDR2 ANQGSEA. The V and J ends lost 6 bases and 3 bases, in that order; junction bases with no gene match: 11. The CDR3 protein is CSVLGQRNNYEQYF. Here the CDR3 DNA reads TGCAGCGTGCTGGGACAGCGGAACAACTACGAGCAGTACTTC.